This T cell receptor beta chain was sequenced in a study of T cells expressing NK-cell markers. Whole-study context: Researchers got TCR beta repertoires out of sorted CD3+CD56+NKG2C+, CD3+CD56+NKG2C- and CD3+CD56-NKG2C+ T cells. Notes on the study in general: Topping the CD3+CD56-NKG2C+ fraction as well were these clonotypes, in a few donors. Top CD8+ clonotypes included the dominant CD3+CD56+NKG2C+ clonotypes in six donors.

Remarks on this clonotype: Its antigen remains unidentified.

Generation of TCR beta cDNA was performed by 5'RACE template switching incorporating UMIs. TCRdb processed the 5' RACE reads again and assigns one entry to each CDR3 protein, with no DNA. This sample contains some 450,000 distinct CDR3 sequences. Germline V gene sequence: CDR1 ENHRY, CDR2 SYGVKD. This CDR3 contains 17 residues. The sequencing input was blood T cells: a sorted CD56 or NKG2C T cell subset, CD4+ or CD8+ T cells, or bulk PBMC T cells (not recorded which). The chain uses TRBV10-3 and TRBJ2-3; the TCRdb D gene call, TRBD1, has no DNA to confirm it. This sequence was found in a woman between 18 and 75 years old in good health. The CDR3 loop is CAISESIVGAEGDTQYF.